This T cell receptor beta chain emerged from a study of graft-versus-host responses after intestinal transplantation. Looking at the study overall: Recipients had multivisceral, liver-intestinal, or isolated intestinal transplants. Anti-thymocyte globulin induction preceded roughly 3 years of tacrolimus and steroid maintenance in all recipients.

CDR3 size: 14 residues. Trimming took 4 bases from V and 4 from J, leaving 13 bases between them. CDR1 is WSHSY, CDR2 SAAADI, per germline. This table comes from immunoSEQ multiplex PCR, and its TCRdb copy is limited to in-frame clones, with some not included. The sample records about 82,000 clones, about nine tenths being singletons. About this clone itself: The antigen remains undetermined.

Study conclusions and caveats: Peak GvH clone levels in circulation were associated with early post-transplant HvG declines. Marrow from the recipient contained GvH clones, some of which had appeared first in ileum or blood.

V usage is TRBV10-2 and J usage is TRBJ1-1; D is unresolved. The clonotype originates from a human donor who received an intestinal transplant. Material: unstimulated CD4+ T cells sorted from spleen or lymph node cells, obtained before intestinal transplant. CDR3 loop: CASSASGKGTEAFF. CDR3 DNA: TGCGCCAGCAGTGCCTCGGGGAAGGGCACTGAAGCTTTCTTT.